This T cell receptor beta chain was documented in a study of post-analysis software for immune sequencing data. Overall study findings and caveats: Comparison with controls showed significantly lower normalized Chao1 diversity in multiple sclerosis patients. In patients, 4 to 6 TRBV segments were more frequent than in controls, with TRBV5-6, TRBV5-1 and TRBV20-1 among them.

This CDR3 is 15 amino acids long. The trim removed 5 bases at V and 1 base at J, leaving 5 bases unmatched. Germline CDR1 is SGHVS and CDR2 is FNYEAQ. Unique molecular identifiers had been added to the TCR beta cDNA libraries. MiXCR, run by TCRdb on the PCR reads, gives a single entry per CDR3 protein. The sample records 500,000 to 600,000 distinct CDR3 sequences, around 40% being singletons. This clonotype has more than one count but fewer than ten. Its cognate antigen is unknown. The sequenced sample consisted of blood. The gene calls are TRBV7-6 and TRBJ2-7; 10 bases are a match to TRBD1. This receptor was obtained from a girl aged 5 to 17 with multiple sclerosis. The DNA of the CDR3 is TGTGCCAGCAGCGTGGACAGGGGGTTTTCCTACGAGCAGTACTTC. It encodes CASSVDRGFSYEQYF.